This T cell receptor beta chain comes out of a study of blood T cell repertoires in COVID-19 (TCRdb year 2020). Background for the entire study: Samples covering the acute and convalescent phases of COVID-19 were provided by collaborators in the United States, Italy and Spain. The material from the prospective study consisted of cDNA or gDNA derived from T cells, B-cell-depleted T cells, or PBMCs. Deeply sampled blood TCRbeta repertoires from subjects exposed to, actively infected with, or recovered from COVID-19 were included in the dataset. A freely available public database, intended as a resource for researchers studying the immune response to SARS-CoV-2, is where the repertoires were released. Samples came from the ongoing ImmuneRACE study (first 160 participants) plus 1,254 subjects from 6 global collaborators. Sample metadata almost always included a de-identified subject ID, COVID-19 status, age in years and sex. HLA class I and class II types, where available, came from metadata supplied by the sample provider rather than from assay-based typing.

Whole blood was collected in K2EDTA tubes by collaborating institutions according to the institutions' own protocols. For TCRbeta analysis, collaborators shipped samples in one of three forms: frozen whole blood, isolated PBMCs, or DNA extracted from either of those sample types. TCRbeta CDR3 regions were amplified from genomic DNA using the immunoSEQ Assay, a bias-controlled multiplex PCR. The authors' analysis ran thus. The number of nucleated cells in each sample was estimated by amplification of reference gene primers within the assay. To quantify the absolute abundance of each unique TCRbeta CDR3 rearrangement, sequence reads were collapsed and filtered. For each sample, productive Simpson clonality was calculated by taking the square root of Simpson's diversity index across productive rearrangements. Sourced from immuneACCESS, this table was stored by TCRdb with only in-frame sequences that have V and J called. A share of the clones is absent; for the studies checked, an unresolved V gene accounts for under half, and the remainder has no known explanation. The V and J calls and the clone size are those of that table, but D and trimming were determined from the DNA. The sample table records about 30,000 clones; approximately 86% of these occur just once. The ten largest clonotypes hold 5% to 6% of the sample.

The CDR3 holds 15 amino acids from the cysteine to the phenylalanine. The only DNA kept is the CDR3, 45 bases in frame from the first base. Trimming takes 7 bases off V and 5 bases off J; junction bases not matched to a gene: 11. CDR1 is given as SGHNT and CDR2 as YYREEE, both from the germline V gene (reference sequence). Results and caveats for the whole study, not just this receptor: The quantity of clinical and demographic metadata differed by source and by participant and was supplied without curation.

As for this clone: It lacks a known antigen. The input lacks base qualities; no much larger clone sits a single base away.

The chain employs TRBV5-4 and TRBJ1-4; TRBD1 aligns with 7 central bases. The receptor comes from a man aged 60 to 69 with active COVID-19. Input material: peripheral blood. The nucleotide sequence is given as TGTGCCAGCGGCGACCGGGACAGCGTCAATGAAAAACTGTTTTTT. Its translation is CASGDRDSVNEKLFF.